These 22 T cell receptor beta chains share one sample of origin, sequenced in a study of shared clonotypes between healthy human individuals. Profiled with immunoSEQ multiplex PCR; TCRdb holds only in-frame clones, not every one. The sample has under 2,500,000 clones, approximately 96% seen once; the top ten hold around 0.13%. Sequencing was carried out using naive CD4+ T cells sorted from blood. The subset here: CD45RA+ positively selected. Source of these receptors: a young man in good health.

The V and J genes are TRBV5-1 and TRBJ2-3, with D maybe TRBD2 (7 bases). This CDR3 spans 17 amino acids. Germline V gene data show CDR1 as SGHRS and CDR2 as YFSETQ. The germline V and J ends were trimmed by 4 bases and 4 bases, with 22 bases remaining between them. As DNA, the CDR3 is TGCGCCAGCAGCCCCGCGAAGGGGGGGGCCTCGGCAGATACGCAGTATTTT. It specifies CASSPAKGGASADTQYF.

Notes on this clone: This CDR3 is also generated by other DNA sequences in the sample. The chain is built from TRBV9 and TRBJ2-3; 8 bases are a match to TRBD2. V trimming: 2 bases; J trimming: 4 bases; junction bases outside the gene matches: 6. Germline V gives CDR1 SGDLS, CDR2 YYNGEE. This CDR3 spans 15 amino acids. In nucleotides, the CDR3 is TGTGCCAGCAGCGTCGGACTAGCTGGATCAGATACGCAGTATTTT. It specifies CASSVGLAGSDTQYF.

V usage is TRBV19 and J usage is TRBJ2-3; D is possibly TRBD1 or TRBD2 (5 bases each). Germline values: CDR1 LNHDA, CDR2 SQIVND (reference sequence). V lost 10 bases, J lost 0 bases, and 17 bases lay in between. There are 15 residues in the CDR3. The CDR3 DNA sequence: TGTGCCACCAAAAGGGACCCCTCAAGCACAGATACGCAGTATTTT. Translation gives CATKRDPSSTDTQYF.

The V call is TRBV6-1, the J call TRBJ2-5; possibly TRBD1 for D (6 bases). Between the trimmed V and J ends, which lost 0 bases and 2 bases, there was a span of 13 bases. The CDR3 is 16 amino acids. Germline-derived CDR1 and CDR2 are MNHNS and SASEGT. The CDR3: CASSEALTGKQETQYF. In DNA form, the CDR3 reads TGTGCCAGCAGTGAAGCGCTAACAGGGAAGCAAGAGACCCAGTACTTC.

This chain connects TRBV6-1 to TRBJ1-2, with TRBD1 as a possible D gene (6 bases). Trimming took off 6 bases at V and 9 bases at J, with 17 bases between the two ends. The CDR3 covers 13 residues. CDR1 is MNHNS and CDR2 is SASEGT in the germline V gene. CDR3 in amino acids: CASSASGAVSYTF. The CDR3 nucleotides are TGTGCCAGCAGCGCCTCAGGGGCAGTGAGCTACACCTTC.

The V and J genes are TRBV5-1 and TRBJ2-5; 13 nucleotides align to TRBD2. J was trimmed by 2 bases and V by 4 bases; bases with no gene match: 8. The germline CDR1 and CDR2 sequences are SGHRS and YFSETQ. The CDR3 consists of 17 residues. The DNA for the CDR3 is TGCGCCAGCAGCGTGGGACTAGCGGGGTCCGAACAAGAGACCCAGTACTTC. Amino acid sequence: CASSVGLAGSEQETQYF.

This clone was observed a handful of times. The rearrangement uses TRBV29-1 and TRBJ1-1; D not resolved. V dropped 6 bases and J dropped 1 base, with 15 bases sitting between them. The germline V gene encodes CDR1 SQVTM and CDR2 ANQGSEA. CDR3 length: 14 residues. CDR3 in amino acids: CSVIPVAGNTEAFF. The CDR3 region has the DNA TGCAGCGTAATACCCGTGGCGGGGAACACTGAAGCTTTCTTT.

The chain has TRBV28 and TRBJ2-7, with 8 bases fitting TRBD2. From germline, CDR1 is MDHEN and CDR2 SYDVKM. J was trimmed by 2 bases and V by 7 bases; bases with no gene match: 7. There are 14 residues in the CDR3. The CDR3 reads CASKELAEPYEQYF. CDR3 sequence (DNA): TGTGCCAGCAAGGAACTAGCGGAGCCCTACGAGCAGTACTTC.

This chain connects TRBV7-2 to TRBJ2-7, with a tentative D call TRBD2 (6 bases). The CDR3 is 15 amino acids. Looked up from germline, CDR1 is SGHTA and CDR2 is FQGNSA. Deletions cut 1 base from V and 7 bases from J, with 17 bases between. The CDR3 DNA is TGTGCCAGCAGCTTAGTAGGCTCCGGGGGTTATGAGCAGTACTTC. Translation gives CASSLVGSGGYEQYF.

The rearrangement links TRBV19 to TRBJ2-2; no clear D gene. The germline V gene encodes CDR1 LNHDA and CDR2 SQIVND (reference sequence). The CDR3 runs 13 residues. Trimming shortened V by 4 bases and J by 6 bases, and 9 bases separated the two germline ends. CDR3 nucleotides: TGTGCCAGTAGTAGTATCCTGGCCGGGGAGCTGTTTTTT. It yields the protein CASSSILAGELFF.

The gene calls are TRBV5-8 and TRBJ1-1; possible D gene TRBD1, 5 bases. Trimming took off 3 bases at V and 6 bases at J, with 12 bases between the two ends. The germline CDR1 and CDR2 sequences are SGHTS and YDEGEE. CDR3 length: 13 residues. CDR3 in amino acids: CASSWIPGAEAFF. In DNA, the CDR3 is TGTGCCAGCAGCTGGATTCCGGGGGCTGAAGCTTTCTTT.

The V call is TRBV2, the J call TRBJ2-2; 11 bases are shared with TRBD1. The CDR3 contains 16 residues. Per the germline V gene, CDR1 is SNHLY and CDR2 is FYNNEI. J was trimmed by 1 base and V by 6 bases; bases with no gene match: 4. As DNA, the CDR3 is TGTGCCAGCAGGGACAGGGGGCGCGGGAACACCGGGGAGCTGTTTTTT. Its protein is CASRDRGRGNTGELFF. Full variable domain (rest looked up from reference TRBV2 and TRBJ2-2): EPEVTQTPSHQVTQMGQEVILRCVPISNHLYFYWYRQILGQKVEFLVSFYNNEISEKSEIFDDQFSVERPDGSNFTLKIRSTKLEDSAMYFCASRDRGRGNTGELFFGEGSRLTVL.

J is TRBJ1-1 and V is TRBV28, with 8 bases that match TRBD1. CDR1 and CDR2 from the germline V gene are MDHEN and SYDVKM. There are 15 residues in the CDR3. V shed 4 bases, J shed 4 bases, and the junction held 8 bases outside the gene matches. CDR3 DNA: TGTGCCAGCAGTTGGGCAGGGGGCCTCCCCACTGAAGCTTTCTTT. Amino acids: CASSWAGGLPTEAFF.

The CDR3 nucleotides are TGTGCCAGTATTGGCCCGGGACAGGGGTATTTTGGCTACACCTTC. Translating it yields CASIGPGQGYFGYTF. The V gene is TRBV19, the J gene TRBJ1-2; 10 positions agree with TRBD1. Germline assignment: CDR1 LNHDA and CDR2 SQIVND (reference sequence). Trimming cost V 7 bases and J 7 bases; bases outside gene matches: 12. The CDR3 has 15 amino acids.

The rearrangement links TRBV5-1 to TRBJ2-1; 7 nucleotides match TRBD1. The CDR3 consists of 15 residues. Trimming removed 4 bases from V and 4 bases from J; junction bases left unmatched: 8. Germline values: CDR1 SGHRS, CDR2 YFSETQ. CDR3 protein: CASSPETGSYNEQFF. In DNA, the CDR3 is TGCGCCAGCAGCCCGGAGACAGGGTCATACAATGAGCAGTTCTTC.

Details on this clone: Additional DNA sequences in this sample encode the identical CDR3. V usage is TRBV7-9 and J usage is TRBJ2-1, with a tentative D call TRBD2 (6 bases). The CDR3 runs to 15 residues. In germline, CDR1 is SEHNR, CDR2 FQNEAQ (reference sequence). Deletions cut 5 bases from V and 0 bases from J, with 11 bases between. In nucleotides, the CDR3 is TGTGCCAGCAGCCCACGGGGGAGCTCCTACAATGAGCAGTTCTTC. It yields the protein CASSPRGSSYNEQFF. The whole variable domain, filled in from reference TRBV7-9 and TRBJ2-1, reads DTGVSQNPRHKITKRGQNVTFRCDPISEHNRLYWYRQTLGQGPEFLTYFQNEAQLEKSRLLSDRFSAERPKGSFSTLEIQRTEQGDSAMYLCASSPRGSSYNEQFFGPGTRLTVL.

As DNA, the CDR3 is TGCGCCAGCAGCGACCAGGGGGACTATGGCTACACCTTC. Translated: CASSDQGDYGYTF. The V gene is TRBV5-1, the J gene TRBJ1-2; 7 positions match TRBD1. There are 13 residues in the CDR3. Per germline, CDR1 SGHRS and CDR2 YFSETQ. Trimming took 4 bases from V and 3 from J; bases not matched to a gene: 3.

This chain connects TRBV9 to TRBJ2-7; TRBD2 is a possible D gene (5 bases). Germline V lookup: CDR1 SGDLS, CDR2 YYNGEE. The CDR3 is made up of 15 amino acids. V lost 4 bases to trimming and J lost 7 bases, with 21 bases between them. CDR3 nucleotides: TGTGCCAGCAGCCCCTCTTTGGAGGCGGCTCCAGAGCAGTACTTC. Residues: CASSPSLEAAPEQYF.

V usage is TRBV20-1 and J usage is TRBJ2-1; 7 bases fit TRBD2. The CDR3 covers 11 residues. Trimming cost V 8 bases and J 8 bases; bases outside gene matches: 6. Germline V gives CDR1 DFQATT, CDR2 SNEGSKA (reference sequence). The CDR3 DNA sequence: TGCAGTACCTCACTAGCGCATGAGCAGTTCTTC. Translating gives CSTSLAHEQFF.

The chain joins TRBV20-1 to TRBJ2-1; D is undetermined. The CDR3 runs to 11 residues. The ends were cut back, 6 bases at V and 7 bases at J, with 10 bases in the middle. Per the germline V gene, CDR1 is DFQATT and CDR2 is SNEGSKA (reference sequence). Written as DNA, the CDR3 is TGCAGTGCCCTGGCCTGGAATGAGCAGTTCTTC. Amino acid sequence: CSALAWNEQFF.

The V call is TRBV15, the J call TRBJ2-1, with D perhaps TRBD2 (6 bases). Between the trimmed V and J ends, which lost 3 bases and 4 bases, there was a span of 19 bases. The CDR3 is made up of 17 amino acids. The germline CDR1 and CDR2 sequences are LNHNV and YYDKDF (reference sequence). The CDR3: CATSSLGDSGRYNEQFF. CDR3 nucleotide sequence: TGTGCCACCAGCAGCCTGGGGGATAGCGGTCGTTACAATGAGCAGTTCTTC.

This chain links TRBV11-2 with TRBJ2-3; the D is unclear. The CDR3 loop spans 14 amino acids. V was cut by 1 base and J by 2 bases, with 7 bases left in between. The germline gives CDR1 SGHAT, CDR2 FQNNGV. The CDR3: CASSLVFFTDTQYF. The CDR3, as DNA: TGTGCCAGCAGCTTAGTGTTCTTCACAGATACGCAGTATTTT.